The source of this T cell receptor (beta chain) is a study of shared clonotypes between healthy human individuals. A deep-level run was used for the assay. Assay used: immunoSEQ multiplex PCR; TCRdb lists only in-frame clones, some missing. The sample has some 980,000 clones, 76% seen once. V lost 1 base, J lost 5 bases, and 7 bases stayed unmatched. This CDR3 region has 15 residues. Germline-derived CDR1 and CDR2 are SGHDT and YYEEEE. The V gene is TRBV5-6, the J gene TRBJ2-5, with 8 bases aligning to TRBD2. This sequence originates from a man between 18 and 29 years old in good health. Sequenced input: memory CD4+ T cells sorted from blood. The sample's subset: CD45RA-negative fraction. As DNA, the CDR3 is TGTGCCAGCAGCTTGAACGGGAGGGCCAGGGAGACCCAGTACTTC. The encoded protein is CASSLNGRARETQYF.